This record concerns one T cell receptor beta chain sequence. Its specificity is not known. Profiling relied on immunoSEQ multiplex PCR, and the TCRdb table lists in-frame clones only, not all of them. The sample carries fewer than 200,000 clones, around 88% recorded once. The sample originates from a study of T cell responses to AZD1222 COVID-19 vaccine. Study-level findings and limits: An increase in Spike-specific TCR breadth and depth was observed after two AZD1222 doses.

The sample here was peripheral blood, taken 28 days after the second AZD1222 dose. The sequence was obtained from an adult who received the AZD1222 COVID-19 vaccine.

This CDR3 reads CASSQGRSAGNQPQHF. In DNA, the CDR3 is TGTGCCAGCAGCCAAGGCCGTTCGGCGGGAAATCAGCCCCAGCATTTT. The V call is TRBV3-1 (or the pseudogene TRBV3-2), the J call TRBJ1-5; D is unclear. Trimming stripped 1 base from V and 4 bases from J, with 14 bases between. Germline V gene lookup returns CDR1 LGHDT and CDR2 YNNKEL (reference sequence). This CDR3 has 16 residues.